The 20 T cell receptor beta chains given below trace back to one sample, sequenced in a study of OX40 agonist ivuxolimab in advanced cancers. Libraries were prepared by immunoSEQ multiplex PCR; TCRdb keeps only in-frame clonotypes and omits some of them. The sample contains around 35,000 clones, about 88% of which appear only once. The sequences come from CD4+ or CD8+ T cells sorted from blood, collected in a trial of the OX40 agonist ivuxolimab. These TCRs come from an adult with an advanced solid tumor such as melanoma, head and neck, liver or kidney cancer.

V gene TRBV7-2 combines with J gene TRBJ1-2; 10 bases line up with TRBD1. The V and J ends lost 5 bases and 7 bases, in that order; junction bases with no gene match: 10. CDR3 length: 15 residues. Per the germline V gene, CDR1 is SGHTA and CDR2 is FQGNSA. CDR3 sequence reads: CASSPWDRGLLGYTF. CDR3 in DNA: TGTGCCAGCAGCCCCTGGGACAGGGGCCTGCTTGGCTACACCTTC.

This clone was picked up one time. The chain joins TRBV30 to TRBJ1-3; D may be TRBD1 (5 bases). This CDR3 has 14 amino acids. Germline values: CDR1 GTSNPN, CDR2 SVGIG (reference sequence). V was shortened by 5 bases and J by 7 bases, with 18 bases between the two germline ends. The DNA of the CDR3 is TGTGCCTGGTCCGGGACCGAGGGCGGGAACACCATATATTTT. It specifies CAWSGTEGGNTIYF.

There are a few counts of this clone. V usage is TRBV6-1 and J usage is TRBJ2-7; 8 bases align to TRBD1. J was trimmed by 3 bases and V by 3 bases; bases with no gene match: 16. The germline V gene encodes CDR1 MNHNS and CDR2 SASEGT. The CDR3 length is 18 residues. CDR3 region: CASSDWQGAILLSYEQYF. The CDR3 bases are TGTGCCAGCAGTGATTGGCAGGGGGCGATCTTACTCAGCTACGAGCAGTACTTC.

The table lists this clone with a few counts. The chain is built from TRBV6-4 and TRBJ1-2, with a tentative D call TRBD1 (5 bases). Germline CDR1 reads MRHNA; CDR2 reads SNTAGT. V dropped 0 bases and J dropped 8 bases, with 16 bases sitting between them. This CDR3 has 15 amino acids. CDR3 bases: TGTGCCAGCAGTGACTCATCGAGACAGCCCGGGGGCTACACCTTC. It is translated as CASSDSSRQPGGYTF.

CDR3 sequence reads: CASRPNHRAGELFF. CDR3 DNA sequence: TGTGCCAGCAGGCCGAATCACAGGGCCGGGGAGCTGTTTTTT. The V call is TRBV7-3, the J call TRBJ2-2; perhaps TRBD1 as D (6 bases). Germline CDR1 is SGHTA and CDR2 is FQGTGA. This CDR3 contains 14 residues. Trimming cost V 6 bases and J 6 bases, with 14 bases left between them.

The chain combines TRBV7-3 with TRBJ2-3, with TRBD1 identical over 8 bases. J gave up 1 base and V 3 bases, and 0 bases lay outside the gene matches. CDR1 is SGHTA, CDR2 FQGTGA, per germline. The CDR3 covers 14 residues. Here the CDR3 reads CASSLTGGTDTQYF. The CDR3 DNA reads as TGTGCCAGCAGCTTGACAGGGGGCACAGATACGCAGTATTTT.

The V gene is TRBV7-8, the J gene TRBJ1-1, with D possibly being TRBD1 (5 bases). CDR1 and CDR2 from the germline V gene are SGHVS and FQNEAQ. This CDR3 is built from 19 residues. Trimming cost V 2 bases and J 3 bases, with 25 bases left between them. The CDR3 nucleotides read TGTGCCAGCAGCTTACAATCCGTTGCGCGGGGCGGACGGGACACTGAAGCTTTCTTT. It yields the protein CASSLQSVARGGRDTEAFF.

The V gene is TRBV7-2, the J gene TRBJ2-7; D is ambiguous. V was pared by 5 bases and J by 6 bases, with 17 bases between. The CDR3 contains 14 residues. Germline values: CDR1 SGHTA, CDR2 FQGNSA. In DNA, the CDR3 is TGTGCCAGCAGCGCCGTGCCCCCTCCAGGCGAGCAGTACTTC. Amino acid sequence: CASSAVPPPGEQYF.

The gene calls are TRBV4-3 and TRBJ2-5; D is possibly TRBD1 or TRBD2 (5 bases each). CDR3 length: 16 amino acids. V was cut by 0 bases and J by 5 bases, with 16 bases left in between. The V gene's germline CDR1 is LGHNA and CDR2 YSLEER. The CDR3 loop is CASSQDIGASGETQYF. In nucleotides, the CDR3 is TGCGCCAGCAGCCAAGATATAGGGGCGTCGGGGGAGACCCAGTACTTC.

Details on this clone: A read error may produce the germline difference seen at one junction end. V usage is TRBV7-7 and J usage is TRBJ2-2, with 10 positions matching TRBD1. There are 15 residues in the CDR3. Germline CDR1 and CDR2: SSHAT and FNYEAQ (reference sequence). CDR3 residues: CASSLDRGAVGELFF. CDR3 coding DNA: TGTGCTAGCAGCTTGGACAGGGGGGCGGTCGGGGAGCTGTTTTTT.

The chain recombines TRBV10-3 with TRBJ1-1; 7 positions match TRBD1. This CDR3 comprises 14 residues. The germline CDR1 and CDR2 sequences are ENHRY and SYGVKD. V shed 0 bases, J shed 5 bases, and the junction held 3 bases outside the gene matches. The CDR3: CAISESRGQTEAFF. CDR3 sequence (DNA): TGTGCCATCAGTGAGTCAAGGGGGCAGACTGAAGCTTTCTTT.

The genes are TRBV23-1 and TRBJ1-1; unclear D gene. TRBV23-1 is classed as an ORF, of uncertain function. The CDR3 loop spans 15 amino acids. V dropped 0 bases and J dropped 0 bases, with 8 bases sitting between them. The chain's CDR3 is CASSQSGRVNTEAFF. CDR3 coding DNA: TGCGCCAGCAGTCAATCGGGGAGGGTGAACACTGAAGCTTTCTTT.

The chain links TRBV29-1 to TRBJ1-2; tentative D call: TRBD1 (5 bases). The CDR3 sequence is 13 residues long. The V end lost 6 bases, the J end lost 1 base, and 12 bases lay between the germline ends. Germline assignment: CDR1 SQVTM and CDR2 ANQGSEA. DNA for the CDR3: TGCAGCGTACTACGGCAGGGTAACTATGGCTACACCTTC. This gives the protein CSVLRQGNYGYTF.

The chain uses TRBV5-1 and TRBJ1-2; TRBD1 matches 10 bases. The CDR3 spans 17 residues. V lost 0 bases to trimming and J lost 4 bases; unmatched junction nucleotides: 9. Germline V gene sequence: CDR1 SGHRS, CDR2 YFSETQ. The CDR3 DNA sequence: TGCGCCAGCAGCTTGGACGGACAGGGGGTGAGAGGCTATGGCTACACCTTC. Residues: CASSLDGQGVRGYGYTF.

This rearrangement joins TRBV5-4 to TRBJ2-2, with 7 bases that match TRBD1. CDR3 length equals 16 residues. Germline loops: CDR1 SGHNT, CDR2 YYREEE (reference sequence). V trimming: 4 bases; J trimming: 2 bases; junction bases outside the gene matches: 8. CDR3 sequence reads: CASSATGTVNTGELFF. The CDR3 coding sequence is TGTGCCAGCAGCGCAACCGGGACAGTTAACACCGGGGAGCTGTTTTTT.

The V and J genes are TRBV7-6 and TRBJ2-1; the D gene is possibly TRBD1 (5 bases). Deletions cut 0 bases from V and 3 bases from J, with 6 bases between. CDR1 is SGHVS, CDR2 FNYEAQ, per germline. The CDR3 extends over 14 amino acids. The CDR3 loop is CASSLAQGYNEQFF. The DNA of the CDR3 is TGTGCCAGCAGCTTAGCCCAGGGCTACAATGAGCAGTTCTTC.

This chain joins TRBV5-1 and TRBJ2-5; no clear D. This CDR3 is built from 14 residues. Looked up from germline, CDR1 is SGHRS and CDR2 is YFSETQ. The ends were cut back, 0 bases at V and 1 base at J, with 7 bases in the middle. The CDR3 here is CASSLGRLQETQYF. As DNA, the CDR3 is TGCGCCAGCAGCTTGGGGCGTCTCCAAGAGACCCAGTACTTC. Complete variable domain (other parts from reference TRBV5-1 and TRBJ2-5): KAGVTQTPRYLIKTRGQQVTLSCSPISGHRSVSWYQQTPGQGLQFLFEYFSETQRNKGNFPGRFSGRQFSNSRSEMNVSTLELGDSALYLCASSLGRLQETQYFGPGTRLLVL.

V is TRBV19 and J is TRBJ1-1; weak D call: TRBD1 (6 bases). The germline V gene encodes CDR1 LNHDA and CDR2 SQIVND (reference sequence). This CDR3 comprises 13 residues. Trimming shortened V by 5 bases and J by 0 bases, and 7 bases separated the two germline ends. CDR3 nucleotide sequence: TGTGCCAGTAGTGACAGGTTGAACACTGAAGCTTTCTTT. This sequence encodes CASSDRLNTEAFF.

This chain connects TRBV12-5 to TRBJ2-1; the D is unclear. This CDR3 comprises 14 residues. Trimming took 3 bases from V and 8 from J, leaving 14 bases between them. CDR1 and CDR2 (germline): LGHNT, FRNRAP. The CDR3 DNA is TGTGCTAGTGGTTTTGGAAGCCCAAGGGATGAGCAGTTCTTC. This gives the protein CASGFGSPRDEQFF.

Only a few counts were recorded for this clone. The chain combines TRBV6-5 with TRBJ1-1, with a possible D match to TRBD1 (5 bases). Trimming left V 4 bases short and J 0 bases short, with 12 bases between. Germline V gene lookup returns CDR1 MNHEY and CDR2 SVGAGI. The CDR3 runs 15 residues. The CDR3 sequence: CASSSSNRMNTEAFF. The CDR3 bases are TGTGCCAGCAGTTCCTCGAACAGGATGAACACTGAAGCTTTCTTT.